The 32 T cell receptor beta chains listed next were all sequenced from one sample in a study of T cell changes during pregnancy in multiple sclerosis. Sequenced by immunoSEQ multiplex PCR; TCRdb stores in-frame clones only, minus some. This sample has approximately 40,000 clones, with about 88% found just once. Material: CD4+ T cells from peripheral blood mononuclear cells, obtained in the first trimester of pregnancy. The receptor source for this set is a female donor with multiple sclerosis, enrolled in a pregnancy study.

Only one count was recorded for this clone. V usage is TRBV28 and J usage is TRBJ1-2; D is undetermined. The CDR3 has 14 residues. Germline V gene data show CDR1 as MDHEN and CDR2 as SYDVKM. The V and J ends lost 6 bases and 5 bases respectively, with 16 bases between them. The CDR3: CASSSLGGGYGYTF. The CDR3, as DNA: TGTGCCAGCAGCTCACTCGGAGGAGGATATGGCTACACCTTC.

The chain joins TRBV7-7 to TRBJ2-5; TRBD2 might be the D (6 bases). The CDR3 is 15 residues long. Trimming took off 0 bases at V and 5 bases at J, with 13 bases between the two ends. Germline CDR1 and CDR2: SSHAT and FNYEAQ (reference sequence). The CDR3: CASSLATGEWETQYF. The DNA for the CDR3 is TGTGCCAGCAGCTTAGCCACGGGGGAATGGGAGACCCAGTACTTC.

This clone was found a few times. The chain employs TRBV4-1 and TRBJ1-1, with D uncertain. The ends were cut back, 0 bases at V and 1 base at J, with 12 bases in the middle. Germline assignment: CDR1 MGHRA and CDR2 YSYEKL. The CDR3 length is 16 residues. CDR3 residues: CASSQDLALPNTEAFF. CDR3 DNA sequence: TGCGCCAGCAGCCAAGATCTTGCACTTCCGAACACTGAAGCTTTCTTT.

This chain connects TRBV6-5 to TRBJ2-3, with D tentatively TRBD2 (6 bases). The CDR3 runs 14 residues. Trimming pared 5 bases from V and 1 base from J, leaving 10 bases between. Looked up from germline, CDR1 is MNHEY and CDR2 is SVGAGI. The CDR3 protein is CASSARRGTDTQYF. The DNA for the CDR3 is TGTGCCAGCAGTGCTCGGAGGGGCACAGATACGCAGTATTTT.

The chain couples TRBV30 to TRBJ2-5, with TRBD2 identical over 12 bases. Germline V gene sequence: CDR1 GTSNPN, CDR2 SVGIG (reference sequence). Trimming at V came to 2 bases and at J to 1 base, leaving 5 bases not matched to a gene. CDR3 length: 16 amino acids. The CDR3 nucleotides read TGTGCCTGGAGTCCATGGACTAGCGGGGCCCAAGAGACCCAGTACTTC. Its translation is CAWSPWTSGAQETQYF.

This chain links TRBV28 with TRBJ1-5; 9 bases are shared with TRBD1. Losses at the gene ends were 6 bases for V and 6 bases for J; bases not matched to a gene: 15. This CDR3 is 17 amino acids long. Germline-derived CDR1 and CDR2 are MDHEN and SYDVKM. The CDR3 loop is CASRPPRRTGVGQPQHF. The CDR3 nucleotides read TGTGCCAGCAGACCCCCCCGTAGGACAGGGGTGGGTCAGCCCCAGCATTTT.

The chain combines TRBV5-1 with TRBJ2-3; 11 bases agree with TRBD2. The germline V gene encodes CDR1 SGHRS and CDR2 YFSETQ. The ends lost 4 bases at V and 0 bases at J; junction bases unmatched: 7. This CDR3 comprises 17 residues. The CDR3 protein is CASSTLLAGVSTDTQYF. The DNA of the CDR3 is TGCGCCAGCAGCACCCTACTAGCGGGGGTGAGCACAGATACGCAGTATTTT.

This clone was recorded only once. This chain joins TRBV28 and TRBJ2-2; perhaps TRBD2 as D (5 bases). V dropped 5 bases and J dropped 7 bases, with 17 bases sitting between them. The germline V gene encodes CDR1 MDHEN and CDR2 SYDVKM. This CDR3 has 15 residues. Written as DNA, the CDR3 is TGTGCCAGCAGTAAATCCCTCGCGGGCGTCGGGGAGCTGTTTTTT. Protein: CASSKSLAGVGELFF.

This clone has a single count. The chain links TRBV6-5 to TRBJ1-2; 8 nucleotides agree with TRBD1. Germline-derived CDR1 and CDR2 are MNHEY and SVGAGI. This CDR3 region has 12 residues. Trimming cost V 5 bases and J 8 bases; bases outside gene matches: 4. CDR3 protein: CASSPDRGGYTF. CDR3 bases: TGTGCCAGCAGTCCCGACAGGGGCGGCTACACCTTC.

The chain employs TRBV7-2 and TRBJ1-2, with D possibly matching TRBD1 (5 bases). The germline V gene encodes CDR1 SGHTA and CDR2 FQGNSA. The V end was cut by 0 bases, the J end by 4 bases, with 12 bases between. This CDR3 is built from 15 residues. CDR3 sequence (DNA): TGTGCCAGCAGCTTAGCCGGGGGGGAAGTCTATGGCTACACCTTC. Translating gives CASSLAGGEVYGYTF.

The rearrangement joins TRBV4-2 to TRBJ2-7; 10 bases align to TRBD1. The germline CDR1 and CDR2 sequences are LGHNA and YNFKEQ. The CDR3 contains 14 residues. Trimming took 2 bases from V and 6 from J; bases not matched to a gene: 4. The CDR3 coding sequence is TGTGCCAGCAGCCAAACGACAGGGGGCGGCGAGCAGTACTTC. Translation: CASSQTTGGGEQYF.

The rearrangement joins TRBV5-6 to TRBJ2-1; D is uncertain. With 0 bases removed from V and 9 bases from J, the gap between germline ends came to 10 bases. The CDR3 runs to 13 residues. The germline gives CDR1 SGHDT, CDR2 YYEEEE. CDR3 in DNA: TGTGCCAGCAGCTTGGCTCGCATGAGTGAGCAGTTCTTC. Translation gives CASSLARMSEQFF.

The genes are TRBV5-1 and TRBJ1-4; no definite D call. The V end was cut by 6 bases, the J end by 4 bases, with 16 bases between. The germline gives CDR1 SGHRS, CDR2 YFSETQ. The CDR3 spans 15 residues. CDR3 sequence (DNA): TGCGCCAGCACCCCTAGCTACGGGAGTAATGAAAAACTGTTTTTT. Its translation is CASTPSYGSNEKLFF.

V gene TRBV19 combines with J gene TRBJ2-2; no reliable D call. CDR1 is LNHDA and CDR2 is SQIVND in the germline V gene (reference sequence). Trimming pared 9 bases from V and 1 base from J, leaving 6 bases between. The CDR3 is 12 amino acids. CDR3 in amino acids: CASNGNTGELFF. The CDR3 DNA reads TGTGCCAGCAACGGGAACACCGGGGAGCTGTTTTTT.

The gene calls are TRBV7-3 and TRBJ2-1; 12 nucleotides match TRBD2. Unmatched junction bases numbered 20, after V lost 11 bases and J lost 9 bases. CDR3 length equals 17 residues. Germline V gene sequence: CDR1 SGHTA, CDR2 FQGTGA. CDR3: CAGDAGRTSGKEGEQFF. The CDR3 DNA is TGTGCCGGCGACGCTGGTAGGACTAGCGGGAAGGAAGGTGAGCAGTTCTTC.

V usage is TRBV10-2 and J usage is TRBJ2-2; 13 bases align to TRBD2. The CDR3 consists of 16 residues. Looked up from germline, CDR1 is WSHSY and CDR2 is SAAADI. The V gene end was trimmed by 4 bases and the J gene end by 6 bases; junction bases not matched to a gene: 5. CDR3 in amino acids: CASSVTSGRAAGELFF. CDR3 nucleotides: TGCGCCAGCAGTGTTACTAGCGGGAGGGCGGCCGGGGAGCTGTTTTTT.

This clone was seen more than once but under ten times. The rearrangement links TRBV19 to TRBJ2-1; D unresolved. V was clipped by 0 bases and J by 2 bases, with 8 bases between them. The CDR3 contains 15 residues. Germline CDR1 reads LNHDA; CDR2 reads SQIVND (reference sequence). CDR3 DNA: TGTGCCAGTAGTATAGATCCAGCGCCCTACAATGAGCAGTTCTTC. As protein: CASSIDPAPYNEQFF.

The CDR3 loop is CASSSWTGGPNYGYTF. CDR3 in DNA: TGTGCCAGCAGCTCTTGGACAGGAGGACCTAACTATGGCTACACCTTC. V and J are TRBV11-1 and TRBJ1-2; 7 bases line up with TRBD1. CDR3 size: 16 residues. Germline V CDR1 and CDR2: SGHAT, FQDESV (reference sequence). The junction had 8 bases not matched to a gene; V was cut back by 4 bases and J by 0 bases. The whole variable domain, filled in from reference TRBV11-1 and TRBJ1-2, reads EAEVAQSPRYKITEKSQAVAFWCDPISGHATLYWYRQILGQGPELLVQFQDESVVDDSQLPKDRFSAERLKGVDSTLKIQPAELGDSAMYLCASSSWTGGPNYGYTFGSGTRLTVV.

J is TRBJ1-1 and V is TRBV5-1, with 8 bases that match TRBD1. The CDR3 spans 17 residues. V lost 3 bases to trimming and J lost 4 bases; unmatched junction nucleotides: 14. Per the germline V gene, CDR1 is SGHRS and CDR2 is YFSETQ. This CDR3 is CASSSYGQGLGGTEAFF. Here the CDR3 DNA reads TGCGCCAGCAGCTCATACGGACAGGGCCTGGGGGGCACTGAAGCTTTCTTT.

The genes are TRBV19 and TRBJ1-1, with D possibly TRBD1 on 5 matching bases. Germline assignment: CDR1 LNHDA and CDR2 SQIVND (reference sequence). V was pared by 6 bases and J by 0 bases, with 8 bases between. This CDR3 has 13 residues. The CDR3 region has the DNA TGTGCCAGTAGGCTGACAGTGAACACTGAAGCTTTCTTT. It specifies CASRLTVNTEAFF. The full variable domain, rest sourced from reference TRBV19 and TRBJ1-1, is DGGITQSPKYLFRKEGQNVTLSCEQNLNHDAMYWYRQDPGQGLRLIYYSQIVNDFQKGDIAEGYSVSREKKESFPLTVTSAQKNPTAFYLCASRLTVNTEAFFGQGTRLTVV.

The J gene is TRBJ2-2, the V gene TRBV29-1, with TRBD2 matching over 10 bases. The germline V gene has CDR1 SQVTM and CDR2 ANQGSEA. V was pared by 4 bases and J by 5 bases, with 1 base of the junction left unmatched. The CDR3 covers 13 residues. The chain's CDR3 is CSVVAGGTGELFF. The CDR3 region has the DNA TGCAGCGTTGTAGCGGGAGGAACCGGGGAGCTGTTTTTT.

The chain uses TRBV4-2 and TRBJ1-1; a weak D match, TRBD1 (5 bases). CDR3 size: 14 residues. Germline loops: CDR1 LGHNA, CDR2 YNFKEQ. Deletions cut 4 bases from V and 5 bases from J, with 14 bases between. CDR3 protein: CASSPRPRGTEAFF. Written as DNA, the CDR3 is TGTGCCAGCAGCCCCCGCCCGCGGGGGACTGAAGCTTTCTTT.

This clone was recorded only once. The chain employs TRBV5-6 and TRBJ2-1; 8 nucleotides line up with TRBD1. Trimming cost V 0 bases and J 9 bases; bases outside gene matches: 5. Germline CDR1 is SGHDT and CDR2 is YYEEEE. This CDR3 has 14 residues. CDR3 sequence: CASSLVQGAIEQFF. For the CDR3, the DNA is TGTGCCAGCAGCTTGGTTCAGGGGGCGATTGAGCAGTTCTTC.

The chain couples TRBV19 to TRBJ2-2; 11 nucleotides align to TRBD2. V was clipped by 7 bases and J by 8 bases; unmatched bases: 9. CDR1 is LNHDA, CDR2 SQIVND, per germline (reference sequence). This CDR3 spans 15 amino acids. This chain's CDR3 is CASTPLAGGPGELFF. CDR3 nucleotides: TGTGCCAGTACTCCCTTAGCGGGGGGGCCGGGGGAGCTGTTTTTT.

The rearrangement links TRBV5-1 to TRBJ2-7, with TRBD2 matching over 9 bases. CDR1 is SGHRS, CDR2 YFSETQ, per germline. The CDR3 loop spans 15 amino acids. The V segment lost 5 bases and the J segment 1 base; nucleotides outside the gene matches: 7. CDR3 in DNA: TGCGCCAGCAGGTTAGCGGGAGTAAGGTCCTACGAGCAGTACTTC. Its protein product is CASRLAGVRSYEQYF.

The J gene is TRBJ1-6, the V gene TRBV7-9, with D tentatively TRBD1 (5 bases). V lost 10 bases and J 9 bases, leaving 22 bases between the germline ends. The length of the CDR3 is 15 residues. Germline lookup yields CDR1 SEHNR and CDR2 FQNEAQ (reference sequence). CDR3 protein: CATHRGRGPTSPLHF. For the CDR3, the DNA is TGTGCCACTCATAGAGGGAGGGGTCCAACTTCACCCCTCCACTTT.

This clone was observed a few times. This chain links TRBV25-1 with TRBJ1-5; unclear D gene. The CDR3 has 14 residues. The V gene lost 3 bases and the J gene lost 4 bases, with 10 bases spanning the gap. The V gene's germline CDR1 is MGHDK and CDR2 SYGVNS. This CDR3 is CASSEPGNNQPQHF. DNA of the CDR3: TGTGCCAGCAGTGAGCCAGGTAATAATCAGCCCCAGCATTTT.

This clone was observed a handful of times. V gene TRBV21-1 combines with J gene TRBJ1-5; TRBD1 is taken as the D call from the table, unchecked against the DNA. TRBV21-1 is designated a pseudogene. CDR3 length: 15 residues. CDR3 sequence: CASSSPGQGGQPQHF. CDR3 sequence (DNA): TGTGCCAGCAGCTCTCCGGGACAGGGTGGACAGCCCCAGCATTTT.

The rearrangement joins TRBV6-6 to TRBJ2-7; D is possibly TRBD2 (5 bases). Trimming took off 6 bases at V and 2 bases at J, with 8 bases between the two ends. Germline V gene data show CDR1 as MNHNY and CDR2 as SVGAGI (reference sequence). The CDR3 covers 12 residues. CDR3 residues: CASRTEAYEQYF. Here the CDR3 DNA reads TGTGCCAGCAGAACGGAGGCCTACGAGCAGTACTTC.

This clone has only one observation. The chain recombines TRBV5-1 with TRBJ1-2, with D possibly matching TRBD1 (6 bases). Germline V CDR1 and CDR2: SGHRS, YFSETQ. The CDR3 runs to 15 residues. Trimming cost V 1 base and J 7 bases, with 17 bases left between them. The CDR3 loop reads CASSLTTGTAAGYTF. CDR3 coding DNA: TGCGCCAGCAGCTTGACCACAGGGACGGCGGCTGGCTACACCTTC.

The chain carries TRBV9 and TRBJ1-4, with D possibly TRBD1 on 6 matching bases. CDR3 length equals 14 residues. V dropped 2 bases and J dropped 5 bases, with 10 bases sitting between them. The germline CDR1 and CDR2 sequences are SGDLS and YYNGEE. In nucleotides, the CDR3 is TGTGCCAGCAGCGTGACAGGCTCCAATGAAAAACTGTTTTTT. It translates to CASSVTGSNEKLFF.

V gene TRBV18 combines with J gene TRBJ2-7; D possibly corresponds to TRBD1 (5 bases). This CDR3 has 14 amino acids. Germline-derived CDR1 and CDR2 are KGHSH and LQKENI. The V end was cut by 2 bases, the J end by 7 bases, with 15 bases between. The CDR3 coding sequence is TGTGCCAGCTCACCAATCGGCCAGGGCCGGGAGCAGTACTTC. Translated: CASSPIGQGREQYF.